This T cell receptor (beta chain) emerged from a study of T-cell reconstitution after alpha-beta-depleted transplantation in children. Study-level findings and limits: Some patients showed high day-60 TCRbeta diversity, which derived from surviving recipient T cells and thymic progenitors. When one year had passed after transplant, most T-cell counts and diversity came from newly produced T cells.

This clonotype was seen many times. Its antigen is undetermined. After removal of 6 bases from V and 8 bases from J, the junction contained 16 bases not matched to a gene. CDR3 size: 16 residues. Unique molecular identifiers were built into the TCRbeta library. One entry per CDR3 protein results from TCRdb running MiXCR on the PCR reads. The table records 750,000 to 950,000 distinct CDR3 sequences, about 15% of them present only once. The receptor was derived from a male patient aged 10 to 17 who had a stem cell transplant for acute lymphoblastic leukemia, so the T cells may come from the graft donor. The chain is built from TRBV12-3 or TRBV12-4 and TRBJ2-1; 7 bases align to TRBD2. The sequences come from PBMCs, mostly from graft donor cells, collected 360 days after TCRalphabeta/CD19-depleted stem cell transplant. CDR3 in amino acids: CASSPVLGEGLDEQFF. As DNA, the CDR3 is TGTGCCAGCAGCCCCGTATTGGGGGAGGGCCTCGATGAGCAGTTCTTC.